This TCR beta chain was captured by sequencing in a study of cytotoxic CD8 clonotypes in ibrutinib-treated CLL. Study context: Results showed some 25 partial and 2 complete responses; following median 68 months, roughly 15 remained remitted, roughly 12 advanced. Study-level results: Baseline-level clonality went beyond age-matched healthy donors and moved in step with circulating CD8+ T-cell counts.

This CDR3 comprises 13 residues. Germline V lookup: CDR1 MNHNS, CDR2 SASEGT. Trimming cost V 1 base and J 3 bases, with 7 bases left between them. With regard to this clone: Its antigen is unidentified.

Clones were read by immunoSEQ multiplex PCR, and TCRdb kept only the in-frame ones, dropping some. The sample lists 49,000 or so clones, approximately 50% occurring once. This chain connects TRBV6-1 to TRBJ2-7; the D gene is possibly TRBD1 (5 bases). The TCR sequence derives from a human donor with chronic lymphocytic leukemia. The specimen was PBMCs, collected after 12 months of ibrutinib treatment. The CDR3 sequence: CASSEGTSYEQYF. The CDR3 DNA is TGTGCCAGCAGTGAAGGGACAAGCTACGAGCAGTACTTC.